This TCR beta chain was sequenced during a study of monozygotic twins with inflammatory bowel disease. CDR3 size: 12 residues. Germline V gives CDR1 DFQATT, CDR2 SNEGSKA (reference sequence). TCRdb reanalyzed the 5' RACE reads and collapses them to one entry per CDR3 protein, without DNA. This sample's table has around 450,000 distinct CDR3 sequences. Sequenced input: blood. The source of this sequence is a human donor with ulcerative colitis or Crohn's disease, or a healthy co-twin of an affected twin (not recorded which). The V and J genes are TRBV20-1 and TRBJ2-5. The CDR3 sequence: CSARDLQETQYF.